The sample holds one count of the clone carrying this TCR beta chain. Its antigen is undetermined. The primer mix had 60 Vbeta and 13 Jbeta primers. Using immunoSEQ multiplex PCR, the repertoire was profiled, and TCRdb retains in-frame clones only, with some absent. This sample carries 64,000 or so clones, approximately 70% of them seen once, and the ten largest clones take roughly 10%. The entry originates in a study of cytomegalovirus exposure and HLA in healthy donors. With 6 bases removed from V and 0 bases from J, the gap between germline ends came to 8 bases. The CDR3 covers 14 residues. Germline V gene sequence: CDR1 MDHEN, CDR2 SYDVKM. Study-wide points: Immune exposure information comprised only CMV serostatus. A missense variant in DCLRE1C was later tied to TCR beta V- and J-gene trimming.

The receptor's source is a woman aged 50 to 60 in good health and CMV-seropositive. The sequenced sample was PBMCs. This chain uses TRBV28 with TRBJ1-4, with unresolved D. CDR3 residues: CASSGGATNEKLFF. In DNA, the CDR3 is TGTGCCAGCAGCGGCGGGGCAACTAATGAAAAACTGTTTTTT.